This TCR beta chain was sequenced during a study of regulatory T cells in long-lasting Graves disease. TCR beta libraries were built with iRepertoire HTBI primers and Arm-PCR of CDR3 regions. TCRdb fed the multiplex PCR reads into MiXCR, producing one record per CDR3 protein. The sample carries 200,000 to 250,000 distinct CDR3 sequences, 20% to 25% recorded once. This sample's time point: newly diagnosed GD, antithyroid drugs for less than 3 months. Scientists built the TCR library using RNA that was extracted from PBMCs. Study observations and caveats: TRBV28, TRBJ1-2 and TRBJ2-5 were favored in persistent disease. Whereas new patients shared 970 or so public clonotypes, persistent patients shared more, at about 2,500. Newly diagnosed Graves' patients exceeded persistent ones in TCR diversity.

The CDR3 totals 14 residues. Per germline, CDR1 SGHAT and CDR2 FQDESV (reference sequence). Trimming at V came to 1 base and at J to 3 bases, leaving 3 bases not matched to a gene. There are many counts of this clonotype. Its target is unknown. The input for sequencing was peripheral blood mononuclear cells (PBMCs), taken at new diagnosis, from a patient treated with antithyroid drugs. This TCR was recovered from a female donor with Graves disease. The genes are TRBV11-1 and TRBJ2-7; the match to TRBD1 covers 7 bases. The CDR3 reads CASSLGPGGYEQYF. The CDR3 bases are TGTGCCAGCAGCTTAGGGCCAGGGGGCTACGAGCAGTACTTC. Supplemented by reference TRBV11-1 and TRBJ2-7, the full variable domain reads EAEVAQSPRYKITEKSQAVAFWCDPISGHATLYWYRQILGQGPELLVQFQDESVVDDSQLPKDRFSAERLKGVDSTLKIQPAELGDSAMYLCASSLGPGGYEQYFGPGTRLTVT.